One and the same sample provided the 32 T cell receptor beta chains below, sequenced in a study of T cells of healthy individuals. MiXCR, applied by TCRdb to the 5' RACE reads, yields one record per CDR3 protein. This sample yields tens of thousands of distinct CDR3 sequences, of which over 12% are seen a single time; roughly 15% belongs to the top ten. The receptor set was obtained from a human donor in good health.

Ten or more counts support this clonotype. The chain uses TRBV2 and TRBJ1-5; tentative D call: TRBD1 (5 bases). Germline V gives CDR1 SNHLY, CDR2 FYNNEI. This CDR3 has 15 amino acids. V shed 6 bases and J shed 7 bases, with 19 bases lying between them. CDR3 DNA: TGTGCCAGCAGACCTACCGCTAGGGGAGGACAGCCCCAGCATTTT. Encoded protein: CASRPTARGGQPQHF.

This clonotype has only a few counts. The junction departs from germline at one end; a sequencing error may be responsible. V is TRBV7-2 and J is TRBJ1-2; possibly TRBD1 for D (5 bases). From germline, CDR1 is SGHTA and CDR2 FQGNSA. This CDR3 has 15 amino acids. The CDR3 is CASSFISQANYGYNF. For the CDR3, the DNA is TGTGCCAGCAGCTTTATATCACAGGCTAACTATGGCTACAACTTC. The full variable domain, completed using reference TRBV7-2 and TRBJ1-2, is GAGVSQSPSNKVTEKGKDVELRCDPISGHTALYWYRQSLGQGLEFLIYFQGNSAPDKSGLPSDRFSAERTGGSVSTLTIQRTQQEDSAVYLCASSFISQANYGYNFGSGTRLTVV.

Only one count was recorded for this clonotype. This chain joins TRBV7-9 and TRBJ2-1, with D possibly called TRBD1 or TRBD2 (5 bases each). The V gene lost 2 bases and the J gene lost 8 bases, with 10 bases spanning the gap. The CDR3 runs to 13 residues. Germline assignment: CDR1 SEHNR and CDR2 FQNEAQ (reference sequence). CDR3 DNA sequence: TGTGCCAGCAGCTTATTAGTGGGGGATGAGCAGTTCTTC. As protein: CASSLLVGDEQFF.

This clonotype was counted at least ten times. The chain recombines TRBV6-1 with TRBJ2-7; 11 bases agree with TRBD2. The V gene's germline CDR1 is MNHNS and CDR2 SASEGT. This CDR3 comprises 16 residues. The V and J ends lost 1 base and 4 bases, in that order; junction bases with no gene match: 6. The CDR3 nucleotides read TGTGCCAGCAGTGAAGGGGAGGGGACTAGCGGTTACGAGCAGTACTTC. Amino acid sequence: CASSEGEGTSGYEQYF.

This clonotype was seen repeatedly, ten times or more. The chain recombines TRBV27 with TRBJ1-1; 7 bases fit TRBD1. Germline-derived CDR1 and CDR2 are MNHEY and SMNVEV (reference sequence). V trimming: 2 bases; J trimming: 4 bases; junction bases outside the gene matches: 4. CDR3 size: 14 residues. The CDR3 protein is CASSLRQGITEAFF. For the CDR3, the DNA is TGTGCCAGCAGTTTAAGACAGGGTATCACTGAAGCTTTCTTT.

This clonotype has at least ten counts. The rearrangement joins TRBV9 to TRBJ2-3; the D gene is possibly TRBD1 (6 bases). Trimming stripped 0 bases from V and 0 bases from J, with 11 bases between. This CDR3 is 16 amino acids long. Germline assignment: CDR1 SGDLS and CDR2 YYNGEE. This chain's CDR3 is CASSVGTASSTDTQYF. The CDR3 DNA is TGTGCCAGCAGCGTAGGGACAGCCTCTAGCACAGATACGCAGTATTTT.

This clonotype was detected ten times or more. V gene TRBV30 combines with J gene TRBJ2-1; perhaps TRBD2 as D (5 bases). Germline loops: CDR1 GTSNPN, CDR2 SVGIG (reference sequence). There are 14 residues in the CDR3. V lost 1 base to trimming and J lost 4 bases, with 11 bases between them. CDR3 sequence (DNA): TGTGCCTGGAGTGCGGGGATTGGGTACAATGAGCAGTTCTTC. This sequence encodes CAWSAGIGYNEQFF.

In its sample, this clonotype was seen a few times. The CDR3 is CASSLQALGTEAFF. The CDR3 bases are TGTGCCAGCAGCCTCCAGGCCTTGGGGACTGAAGCTTTCTTT. The chain couples TRBV11-2 to TRBJ1-1; no reliable D call. Germline V gene sequence: CDR1 SGHAT, CDR2 FQNNGV. Between the trimmed V and J ends, which lost 5 bases and 5 bases, there was a span of 15 bases. The CDR3 consists of 14 residues. Filled out from reference TRBV11-2 and TRBJ1-1, the complete variable domain reads EAGVAQSPRYKIIEKRQSVAFWCNPISGHATLYWYQQILGQGPKLLIQFQNNGVVDDSQLPKDRFSAERLKGVDSTLKIQPAKLEDSAVYLCASSLQALGTEAFFGQGTRLTVV.

The genes are TRBV9 and TRBJ1-1; D gene ambiguous. CDR1 is SGDLS, CDR2 YYNGEE, per germline. CDR3 size: 15 residues. V dropped 1 base and J dropped 4 bases, with 14 bases sitting between them. The chain's CDR3 is CASSVSGWESTEAFF. Here the CDR3 DNA reads TGTGCCAGCAGCGTATCCGGGTGGGAGAGCACTGAAGCTTTCTTT.

This clonotype was picked up many times. The rearrangement uses TRBV5-1 and TRBJ2-1, with D possibly being TRBD2 (6 bases). This CDR3 comprises 15 residues. Trimming took off 0 bases at V and 2 bases at J, with 9 bases between the two ends. Germline V gene data show CDR1 as SGHRS and CDR2 as YFSETQ. The CDR3 coding sequence is TGCGCCAGCAGCTTGGTCGGGAGTGCCTACAATGAGCAGTTCTTC. The encoded protein is CASSLVGSAYNEQFF.

The rearrangement joins TRBV19 to TRBJ1-5; unclear D gene. CDR3 length equals 14 residues. Germline V CDR1 and CDR2: LNHDA, SQIVND (reference sequence). V lost 4 bases to trimming and J lost 0 bases, with 7 bases between them. The CDR3 DNA follows: TGTGCCAGTAGTAGGAGTTATAGCAATCAGCCCCAGCATTTT. Residues: CASSRSYSNQPQHF.

The J gene is TRBJ1-3, the V gene TRBV6-5; D is unresolved. Deletions cut 0 bases from V and 0 bases from J, with 15 bases between. The germline CDR1 and CDR2 sequences are MNHEY and SVGAGI. The CDR3 covers 18 residues. CDR3 bases: TGTGCCAGCAGTTACTCGATGGTACAGATGGTCTCTGGAAACACCATATATTTT. Its translation is CASSYSMVQMVSGNTIYF.

The chain has TRBV7-2 and TRBJ2-3, with D possibly being TRBD2 (6 bases). This CDR3 spans 15 amino acids. CDR1 and CDR2 from the germline V gene are SGHTA and FQGNSA. V was shortened by 1 base and J by 5 bases, with 13 bases between the two germline ends. CDR3 amino acids: CASSLGSGDRDTQYF. The CDR3 nucleotides are TGTGCCAGCAGCTTAGGATCGGGAGATAGAGATACGCAGTATTTT.

V gene TRBV5-1 combines with J gene TRBJ2-7; D perhaps matches TRBD2 (6 bases). The germline V and J ends were trimmed by 3 bases and 6 bases, with 13 bases remaining between them. The CDR3 extends over 13 amino acids. Germline CDR1 and CDR2: SGHRS and YFSETQ. The CDR3 region has the DNA TGCGCCAGCAGCTGGCCTAGCGCGGGCGAGCAGTACTTC. This translates into CASSWPSAGEQYF.

In its sample, this clonotype was seen many times. This chain joins TRBV2 and TRBJ1-4; possibly TRBD1 for D (5 bases). The V end was cut by 10 bases, the J end by 4 bases, with 10 bases between. Per germline, CDR1 SNHLY and CDR2 FYNNEI. The CDR3 has 12 residues. CDR3 region: CATGTDNEKLFF. The CDR3 DNA sequence: TGTGCCACCGGGACTGATAATGAAAAACTGTTTTTT.

This clonotype has ten or more counts. The V and J genes are TRBV7-9 and TRBJ2-1; 10 bases fit TRBD2. CDR3 length: 17 amino acids. V was clipped by 5 bases and J by 7 bases; unmatched bases: 14. Germline-derived CDR1 and CDR2 are SEHNR and FQNEAQ (reference sequence). In nucleotides, the CDR3 is TGTGCCAGCAGCCCACTAGCCGGGACTAGCGCGGTAAATGAGCAGTTCTTC. Translated: CASSPLAGTSAVNEQFF.

This clonotype has a handful of counts. The CDR3 DNA reads as TGTGCCAGCAGTGAACCCATTGGCGGGGGAGCGGGGGCCCGTAGGTTGTCCTACAATGAGCAGTTCTTC. This sequence encodes CASSEPIGGGAGARRLSYNEQFF. The chain is built from TRBV2 and TRBJ2-1, with TRBD2 identical over 8 bases. This CDR3 contains 23 residues. V shed 2 bases, J shed 1 base, and the junction held 25 bases outside the gene matches. Germline V gives CDR1 SNHLY, CDR2 FYNNEI.

The sample holds many counts of this clonotype. The chain has TRBV24-1 and TRBJ2-5; weak D call: TRBD1 (8 bases). Germline values: CDR1 KGHDR, CDR2 SFDVKD. This CDR3 contains 15 residues. V lost 2 bases and J 5 bases, leaving 14 bases between the germline ends. The CDR3 nucleotides read TGTGCCACCAGTGATTCCGACAGGGGAGGGGAGACCCAGTACTTC. Amino acids: CATSDSDRGGETQYF.

The rearrangement links TRBV20-1 to TRBJ1-4; weak D call: TRBD1 (5 bases). The CDR3 sequence is 15 residues long. Germline assignment: CDR1 DFQATT and CDR2 SNEGSKA (reference sequence). The V and J ends lost 4 bases and 5 bases respectively, with 17 bases between them. The DNA for the CDR3 is TGCAGTGCTACACCCGAGACAGAGACGAATGAAAAACTGTTTTTT. Residues: CSATPETETNEKLFF.

This clonotype was counted at least ten times. This chain joins TRBV5-1 and TRBJ2-5, with 8 bases lining up with TRBD1. V trimming: 0 bases; J trimming: 7 bases; junction bases outside the gene matches: 11. The CDR3 extends over 16 amino acids. Germline V gene lookup returns CDR1 SGHRS and CDR2 YFSETQ. In DNA form, the CDR3 reads TGCGCCAGCAGCTTGGATGTTGGACAGGGCGTTGGGACCCAGTACTTC. Translation: CASSLDVGQGVGTQYF.

This clonotype has just a few counts. V usage is TRBV7-9 and J usage is TRBJ1-5; 8 bases agree with TRBD1. The germline gives CDR1 SEHNR, CDR2 FQNEAQ (reference sequence). The CDR3 spans 14 residues. J gave up 3 bases and V 5 bases, and 3 bases lay outside the gene matches. CDR3 region: CASSGTGTNQPQHF. The CDR3 DNA reads as TGTGCCAGCAGCGGGACAGGAACCAATCAGCCCCAGCATTTT.

The rearrangement joins TRBV4-3 to TRBJ1-5; D is perhaps TRBD1 (6 bases). V was shortened by 2 bases and J by 5 bases, with 13 bases between the two germline ends. CDR1 is LGHNA and CDR2 is YSLEER in the germline V gene. The CDR3 is 15 residues long. Written as DNA, the CDR3 is TGCGCCAGCAGCCAATCCGGGACAAGGGATCAGCCCCAGCATTTT. This translates into CASSQSGTRDQPQHF.

V and J are TRBV5-1 and TRBJ2-7; possible D gene TRBD1, 6 bases. The CDR3 covers 13 residues. Trimming took off 6 bases at V and 6 bases at J, with 16 bases between the two ends. CDR1 is SGHRS and CDR2 is YFSETQ in the germline V gene. The CDR3 nucleotides read TGCGCCAGCACTCGTTCCGGACAGAGCGAGCAGTACTTC. Protein: CASTRSGQSEQYF.

This clonotype has a count of ten or more. J is TRBJ1-1 and V is TRBV6-2 or TRBV6-3; 7 nucleotides line up with TRBD1. The CDR3 contains 15 residues. V was clipped by 4 bases and J by 1 base; unmatched bases: 6. Germline CDR1 MNHEY, CDR2 SVGEGT. CDR3 in amino acids: CASSSPTGSNTEAFF. CDR3 coding DNA: TGTGCCAGCAGTTCGCCGACAGGGTCGAACACTGAAGCTTTCTTT.

The table lists this clonotype with many counts. The rearrangement uses TRBV6-5 and TRBJ1-1, with a possible D match to TRBD1 (5 bases). The CDR3 extends over 15 amino acids. Germline-derived CDR1 and CDR2 are MNHEY and SVGAGI. V was pared by 2 bases and J by 4 bases, with 14 bases between. In DNA form, the CDR3 reads TGTGCCAGCAGTTACGCGACAGCCCGCGGCACTGAAGCTTTCTTT. Translating gives CASSYATARGTEAFF.

This clonotype was observed at least ten times. The chain recombines TRBV20-1 with TRBJ1-5, with D possibly being TRBD1 (5 bases). V dropped 3 bases and J dropped 3 bases, with 15 bases sitting between them. CDR1 is DFQATT and CDR2 is SNEGSKA in the germline V gene (reference sequence). The CDR3 has 15 amino acids. CDR3 amino acids: CSARGPGTLNQPQHF. Here the CDR3 DNA reads TGCAGTGCTAGGGGGCCGGGCACCCTCAATCAGCCCCAGCATTTT.

This clonotype was detected many times. This chain joins TRBV7-9 and TRBJ2-1; D not certain. Germline V CDR1 and CDR2: SEHNR, FQNEAQ (reference sequence). The germline V and J ends were trimmed by 2 bases and 8 bases, with 4 bases remaining between them. The CDR3 consists of 11 residues. The CDR3 is CASSLNDEQFF. In nucleotides, the CDR3 is TGTGCCAGCAGCTTAAACGATGAGCAGTTCTTC.

The sample holds many counts of this clonotype. The chain combines TRBV28 with TRBJ1-4; D call uncertain. Germline CDR1 MDHEN, CDR2 SYDVKM. V was pared by 8 bases and J by 4 bases, with 8 bases between. This CDR3 has 12 residues. CDR3 bases: TGTGCCAGCCTGGGCATTAATGAAAAACTGTTTTTT. It yields the protein CASLGINEKLFF.

This clonotype has just a few counts. CDR3 amino acids: CASSLSPHRGLNTEAFF. The CDR3, as DNA: TGTGCCAGCAGCCTAAGCCCCCACAGGGGGCTAAACACTGAAGCTTTCTTT. The rearrangement links TRBV5-6 to TRBJ1-1; the match to TRBD1 covers 9 bases. V lost 4 bases and J lost 2; bases outside the gene matches: 12. The length of the CDR3 is 17 residues. Germline CDR1 and CDR2: SGHDT and YYEEEE.

This clonotype was observed many times. Compared with germline, one end of the junction differs, possibly owing to a read error. This chain links TRBV11-2 with TRBJ2-7; no clear D gene. The V gene's germline CDR1 is SGHAT and CDR2 FQNNGV. This CDR3 is built from 13 residues. The CDR3 spells CASRLVYGSEQYF. DNA for the CDR3: TGTGCCAGCAGATTAGTCTATGGAAGCGAGCAGTACTTC.

This clonotype appeared a few times. This chain uses TRBV29-1 with TRBJ1-4; D remains ambiguous. The CDR3 is 15 residues long. CDR1 SQVTM and CDR2 ANQGSEA come from the germline V gene. V lost 7 bases and J 0 bases, leaving 15 bases between the germline ends. As DNA, the CDR3 is TGCAGCGGGCTACTCAGGACGCCAACTAATGAAAAACTGTTTTTT. It codes for CSGLLRTPTNEKLFF.

There are a few counts of this clonotype. The chain is built from TRBV4-1 and TRBJ1-1; D unresolved. The CDR3 is made up of 15 amino acids. V was clipped by 3 bases and J by 0 bases, with 11 bases between them. Germline V CDR1 and CDR2: MGHRA, YSYEKL. The CDR3 coding sequence is TGCGCCAGCAGCCAGTCGGGCCTCATGAACACTGAAGCTTTCTTT. Protein: CASSQSGLMNTEAFF.